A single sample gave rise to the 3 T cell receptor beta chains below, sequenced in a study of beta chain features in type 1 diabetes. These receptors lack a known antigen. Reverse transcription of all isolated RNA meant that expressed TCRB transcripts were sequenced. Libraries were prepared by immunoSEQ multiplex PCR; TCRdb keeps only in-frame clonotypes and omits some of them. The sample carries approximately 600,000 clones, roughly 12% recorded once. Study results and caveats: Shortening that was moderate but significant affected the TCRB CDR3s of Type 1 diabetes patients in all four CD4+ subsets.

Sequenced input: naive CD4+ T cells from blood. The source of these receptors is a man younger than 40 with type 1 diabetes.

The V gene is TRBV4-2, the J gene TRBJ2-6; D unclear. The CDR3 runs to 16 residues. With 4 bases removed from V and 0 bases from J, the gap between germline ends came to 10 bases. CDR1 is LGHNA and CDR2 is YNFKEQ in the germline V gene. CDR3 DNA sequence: TGTGCCAGCAGCCCAGAATTGCGCTCTGGGGCCAACGTCCTGACTTTC. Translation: CASSPELRSGANVLTF.

This CDR3 is CASSESTGLSGANVLTF. CDR3 sequence (DNA): TGTGCCAGCAGTGAATCCACAGGGCTATCTGGGGCCAACGTCCTGACTTTC. The V call is TRBV2, the J call TRBJ2-6, with D tentatively TRBD1 (6 bases). Per germline, CDR1 SNHLY and CDR2 FYNNEI. The CDR3 has 17 residues. V shed 2 bases and J shed 1 base, with 12 bases lying between them.

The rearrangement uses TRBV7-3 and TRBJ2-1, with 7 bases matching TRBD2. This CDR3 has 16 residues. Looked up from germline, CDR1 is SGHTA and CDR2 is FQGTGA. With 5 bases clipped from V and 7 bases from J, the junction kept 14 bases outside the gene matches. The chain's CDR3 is CASSAYSGTLNNEQFF. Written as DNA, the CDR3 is TGTGCCAGCAGCGCTTACAGCGGGACCCTAAATAATGAGCAGTTCTTC.